This TCR beta chain originates from a study of shared clonotypes between healthy human individuals. Germline CDR1 and CDR2: LGHNA and YNFKEQ. CDR3 length equals 16 residues. V was pared by 1 base and J by 3 bases, with 5 bases of the junction left unmatched. Details on this clone: Its target is not known.

Sequencing used immunoSEQ multiplex PCR; TCRdb keeps in-frame clones, though not all of them. Counted here are 500,000 or so clones, around 96% occurring once; the ten biggest clones make up about 0.06%. Findings and limits, study-wide: The sole specimen, blood, was sampled, and tissue repertoires likely differ.

The sequence came from a woman in her thirties in good health. Sequencing used naive CD4+ T cells sorted from blood. Documented subset: CD45RA+ positively selected. The rearrangement links TRBV4-2 to TRBJ2-2, with 7 bases that match TRBD2. CDR3 sequence (DNA): TGTGCCAGCAGCCAAGTGTCTAGCGGAGACACCGGGGAGCTGTTTTTT. It specifies CASSQVSSGDTGELFF.